There are many counts of the clone carrying this TCR beta chain. Its antigen is currently unknown. In TCRdb, the 5' RACE reads were re-called with MiXCR into one record per CDR3 protein. The table lists 200,000 or so distinct CDR3 sequences, roughly 18% of them singletons. The CDR3 contains 15 residues. Per germline, CDR1 KGHDR and CDR2 SFDVKD. Trimming left V 0 bases short and J 10 bases short, with 15 bases between. The data originate from a study of CD8 T cells in ankylosing spondylitis. Findings and caveats of the study: Matched ankylosing spondylitis synovial fluid reportedly showed significant enrichment of disease-linked clones.

The clonotype was recovered from a male donor aged 10 to 30 with ankylosing spondylitis or in good health (not recorded which). Sequencing was carried out using blood, either unsorted or a sorted T cell fraction (not recorded which). This rearrangement joins TRBV24-1 to TRBJ2-1, with D perhaps matching TRBD2 (6 bases). The chain's CDR3 is CATSDLGIGAGEQFF. CDR3 nucleotide sequence: TGTGCCACCAGTGATTTGGGGATAGGGGCGGGGGAGCAGTTCTTC.